This T cell receptor beta chain is from a study of blood T cell repertoires in COVID-19. Study details: The United States, Italy and Spain were the sources of the acute and convalescent COVID-19 samples. Sample material is recorded as cDNA or gDNA derived from T cells, B-cell-depleted T cells, or PBMCs.

Germline CDR1 and CDR2: MNHEY and SMNVEV (reference sequence). V dropped 2 bases and J dropped 1 base, with 5 bases sitting between them. The CDR3 contains 13 residues. Method: immunoSEQ multiplex PCR; TCRdb's copy keeps in-frame clones and lacks some. There are roughly 150,000 clones in the sample; 75% to 90% occur only once, and approximately 6.1% lies in the top ten. With respect to this clone: The same CDR3 is also encoded by other DNA sequences in this sample.

The sequenced sample was peripheral blood. The clonotype comes from an older man with acute or convalescent COVID-19. The J gene is TRBJ1-1, the V gene TRBV27; possibly TRBD1 for D (5 bases). CDR3 bases: TGTGCCAGCAGTTTAGGACAGAACACTGAAGCTTTCTTT. The encoded protein is CASSLGQNTEAFF.